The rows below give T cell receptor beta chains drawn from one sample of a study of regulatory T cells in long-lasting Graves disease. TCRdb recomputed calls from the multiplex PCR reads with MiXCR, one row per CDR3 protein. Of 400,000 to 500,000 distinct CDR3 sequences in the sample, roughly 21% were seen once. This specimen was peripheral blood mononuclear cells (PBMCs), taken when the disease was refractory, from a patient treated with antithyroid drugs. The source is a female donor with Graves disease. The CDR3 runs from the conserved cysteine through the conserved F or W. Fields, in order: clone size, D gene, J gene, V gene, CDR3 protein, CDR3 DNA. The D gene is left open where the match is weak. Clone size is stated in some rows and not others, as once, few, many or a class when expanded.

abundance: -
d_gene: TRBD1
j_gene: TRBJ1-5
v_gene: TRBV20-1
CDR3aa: CSASLSGTVQPQHF
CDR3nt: TGCAGTGCTAGTTTGTCCGGGACAGTTCAGCCCCAGCATTTT

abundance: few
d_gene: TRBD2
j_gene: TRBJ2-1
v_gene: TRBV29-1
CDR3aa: CSVAPNRLAEDNEQFF
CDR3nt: TGCAGCGTTGCCCCGAACCGACTAGCGGAAGACAATGAGCAGTTCTTC

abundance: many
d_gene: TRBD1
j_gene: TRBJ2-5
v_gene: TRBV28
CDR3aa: CASSPPGQGAETQYF
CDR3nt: TGTGCCAGCAGTCCGCCGGGACAGGGGGCCGAGACCCAGTACTTC

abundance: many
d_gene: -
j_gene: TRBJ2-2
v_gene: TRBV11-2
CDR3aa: CASSLELYTGELFF
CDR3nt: TGTGCCAGCAGCTTAGAACTCTACACCGGGGAGCTGTTTTTT

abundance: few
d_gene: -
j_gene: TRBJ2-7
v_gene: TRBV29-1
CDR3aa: CSAGGGDGYEQYF
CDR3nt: TGCAGCGCCGGAGGGGGGGACGGGTACGAGCAGTACTTC

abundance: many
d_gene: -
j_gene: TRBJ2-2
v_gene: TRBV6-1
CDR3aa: CASSKIRYTGELFF
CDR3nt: TGTGCCAGCAGTAAGATCCGTTACACCGGGGAGCTGTTTTTT

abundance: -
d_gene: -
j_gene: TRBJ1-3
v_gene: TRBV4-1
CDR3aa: CASSPEQISGNTIYF
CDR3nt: TGCGCCAGCAGCCCCGAGCAGATCTCTGGAAACACCATATATTTT

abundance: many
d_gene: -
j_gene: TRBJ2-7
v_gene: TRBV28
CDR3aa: CASSLGRGLGYEQYF
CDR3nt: TGTGCCAGCAGTTTAGGACGGGGCTTGGGCTACGAGCAGTACTTC

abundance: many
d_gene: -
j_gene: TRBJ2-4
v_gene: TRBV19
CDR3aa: CASSIAFLLAKNIQYF
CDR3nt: TGTGCCAGTAGTATAGCGTTCTTACTAGCCAAAAACATTCAGTACTTC

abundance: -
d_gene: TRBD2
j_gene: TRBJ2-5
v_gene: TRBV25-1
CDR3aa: CASSEDQRGAIPKHETQYF
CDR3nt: TGTGCCAGCAGTGAAGATCAGCGGGGGGCGATACCCAAACATGAGACCCAGTACTTC

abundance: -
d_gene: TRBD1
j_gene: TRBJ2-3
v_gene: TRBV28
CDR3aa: CASSSGGLTDTQYF
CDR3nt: TGTGCCAGCAGTTCAGGGGGCCTCACAGATACGCAGTATTTT

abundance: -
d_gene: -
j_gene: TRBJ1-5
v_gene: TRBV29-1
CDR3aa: CSVEPGSGQPQHF
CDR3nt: TGCAGCGTAGAACCAGGGTCCGGGCAGCCCCAGCATTTT

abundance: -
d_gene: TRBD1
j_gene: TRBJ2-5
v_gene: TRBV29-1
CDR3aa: CSDTDRGLGETQYF
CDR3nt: TGCAGCGATACAGACAGGGGGCTTGGGGAGACCCAGTACTTC